The T cell receptor (beta chain) under discussion was sequenced for a study of blood T cell repertoires in COVID-19. Study in general: Samples of COVID-19 (acute and convalescent) were obtained from the United States, Italy and Spain. The analysed material was cDNA or gDNA that came from T cells, B-cell-depleted T cells, or PBMCs.

In the original analysis: Estimated nucleated cell counts came from reference gene primer amplification. Only in-frame clones appear in the TCRdb table, and some are missing; sequencing was by immunoSEQ multiplex PCR. That table furnishes V, J and clone size, whereas the DNA furnished D and trimming. The data show about 70,000 clones, approximately 88% seen once. Germline V CDR1 and CDR2: SGHTA, FQGTGA. The CDR3 has 15 residues. Trimming cost V 0 bases and J 4 bases, with 12 bases left between them. The clonotype comes from a woman aged 70-85 years with acute or convalescent COVID-19. The sequenced material came from peripheral blood. The gene calls are TRBV7-3 and TRBJ1-2, with D maybe TRBD1 (5 bases). The CDR3 spells CASSLTPTASYGYTF. The CDR3 region has the DNA TGTGCCAGCAGCTTAACTCCGACAGCCAGCTATGGCTACACCTTC.